This section outlines one T cell receptor beta chain sequence together with its context. What it recognizes is unknown. The CDR3 is 12 amino acids. Deletions cut 0 bases from V and 7 bases from J, with 9 bases between. The germline CDR1 and CDR2 sequences are GTSNPN and SVGIG (reference sequence). The data derive from a study of T cells in localized non-small cell lung cancer. Study findings and constraints: A median roughly 50 of the top 100 tumor clones appeared in adjacent lung. Uninvolved adjacent lung, not tumor, had the highest T cell clonality.

Using immunoSEQ multiplex PCR, the repertoire was profiled, and TCRdb retains in-frame clones only, with some absent. The sample has more than 30,000 clones; approximately 90% are singletons. The TCR comes from a male donor at least 60 years old with stage III lung adenocarcinoma. The sequenced sample was peripheral blood, obtained before any cancer treatment. J is TRBJ1-1 and V is TRBV30; no firm D call. CDR3 nucleotide sequence: TGTGCCTGGAGTGTAACTGATTATGAAGCTTTCTTT. Translating gives CAWSVTDYEAFF.